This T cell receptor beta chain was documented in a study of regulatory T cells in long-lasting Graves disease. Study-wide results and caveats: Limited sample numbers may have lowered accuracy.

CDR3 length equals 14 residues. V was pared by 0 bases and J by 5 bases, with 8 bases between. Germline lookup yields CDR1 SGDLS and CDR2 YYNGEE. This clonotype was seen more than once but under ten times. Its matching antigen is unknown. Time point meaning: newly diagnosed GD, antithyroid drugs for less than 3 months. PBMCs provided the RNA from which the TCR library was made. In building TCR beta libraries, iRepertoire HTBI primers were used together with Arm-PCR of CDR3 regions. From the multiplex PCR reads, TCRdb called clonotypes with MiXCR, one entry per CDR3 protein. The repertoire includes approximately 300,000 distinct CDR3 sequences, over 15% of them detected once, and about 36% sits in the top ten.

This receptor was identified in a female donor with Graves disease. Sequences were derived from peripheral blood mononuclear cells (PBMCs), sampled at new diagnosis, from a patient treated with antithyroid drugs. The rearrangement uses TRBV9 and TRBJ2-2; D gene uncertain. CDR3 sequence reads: CASSVEAGTGELFF. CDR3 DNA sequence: TGTGCCAGCAGCGTAGAAGCAGGAACCGGGGAGCTGTTTTTT.